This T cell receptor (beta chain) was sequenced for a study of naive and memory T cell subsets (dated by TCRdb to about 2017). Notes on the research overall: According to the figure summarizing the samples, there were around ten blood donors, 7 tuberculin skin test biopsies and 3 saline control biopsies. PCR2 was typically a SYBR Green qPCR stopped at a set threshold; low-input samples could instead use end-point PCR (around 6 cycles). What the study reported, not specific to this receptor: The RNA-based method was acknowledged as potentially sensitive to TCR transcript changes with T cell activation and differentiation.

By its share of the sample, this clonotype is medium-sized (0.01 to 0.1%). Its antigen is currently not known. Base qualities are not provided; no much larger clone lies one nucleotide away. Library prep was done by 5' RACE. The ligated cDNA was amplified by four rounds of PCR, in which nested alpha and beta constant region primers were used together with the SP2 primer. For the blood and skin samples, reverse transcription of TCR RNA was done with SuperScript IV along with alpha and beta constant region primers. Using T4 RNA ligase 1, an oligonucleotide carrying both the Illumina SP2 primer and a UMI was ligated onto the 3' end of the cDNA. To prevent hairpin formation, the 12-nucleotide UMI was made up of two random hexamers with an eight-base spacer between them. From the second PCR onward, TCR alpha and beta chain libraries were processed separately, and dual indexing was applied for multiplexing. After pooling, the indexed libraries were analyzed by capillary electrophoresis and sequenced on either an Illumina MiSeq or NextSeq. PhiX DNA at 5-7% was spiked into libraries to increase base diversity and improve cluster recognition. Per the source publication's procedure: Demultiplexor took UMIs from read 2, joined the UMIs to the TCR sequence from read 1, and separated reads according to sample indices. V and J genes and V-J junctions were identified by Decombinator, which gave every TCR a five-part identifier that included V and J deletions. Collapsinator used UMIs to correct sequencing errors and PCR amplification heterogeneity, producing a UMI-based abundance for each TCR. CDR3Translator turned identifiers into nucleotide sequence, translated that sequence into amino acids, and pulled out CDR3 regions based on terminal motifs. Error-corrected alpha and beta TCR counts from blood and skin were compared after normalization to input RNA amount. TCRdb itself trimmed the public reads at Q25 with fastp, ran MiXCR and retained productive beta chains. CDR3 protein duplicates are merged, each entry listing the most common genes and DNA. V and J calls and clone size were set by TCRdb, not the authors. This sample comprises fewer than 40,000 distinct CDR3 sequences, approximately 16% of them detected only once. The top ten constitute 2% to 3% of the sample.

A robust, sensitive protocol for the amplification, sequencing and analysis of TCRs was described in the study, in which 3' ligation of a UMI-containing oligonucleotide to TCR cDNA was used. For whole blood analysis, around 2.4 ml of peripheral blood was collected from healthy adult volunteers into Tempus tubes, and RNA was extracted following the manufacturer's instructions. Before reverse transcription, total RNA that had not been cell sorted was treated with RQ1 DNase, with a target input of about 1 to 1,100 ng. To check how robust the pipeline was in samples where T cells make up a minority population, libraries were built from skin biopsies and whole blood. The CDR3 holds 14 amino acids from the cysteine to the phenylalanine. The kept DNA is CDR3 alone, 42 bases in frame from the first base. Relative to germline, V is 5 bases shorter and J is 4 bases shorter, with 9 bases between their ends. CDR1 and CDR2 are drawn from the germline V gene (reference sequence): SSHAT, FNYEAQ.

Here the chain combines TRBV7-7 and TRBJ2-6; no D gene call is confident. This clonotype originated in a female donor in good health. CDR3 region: CASSTSNGANVLTF. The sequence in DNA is TGTGCCAGCAGCACAAGTAACGGGGCCAACGTCCTGACTTTC. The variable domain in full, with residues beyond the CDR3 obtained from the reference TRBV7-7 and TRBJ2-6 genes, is GAGVSQSPRYKVTKRGQDVTLRCDPISSHATLYWYQQALGQGPEFLTYFNYEAQPDKSGLPSDRFSAERPEGSISTLTIQRTEQRDSAMYRCASSTSNGANVLTFGAGSRLTVL.